Described below is a single T cell receptor (beta chain) sequence and its context. This clonotype was observed at least ten times. What this receptor recognizes is not known. There are no base qualities to consult, and no much larger clone falls within one base. The data derive from a study of CD8 T cells in ankylosing spondylitis (dated by TCRdb to 2015 to 2018). Broadly, across the study: To find TCR variants linked to disease, the study profiled T cell receptor beta repertoires in ankylosing spondylitis patients and healthy donors. In total, the full study cohort was made up of over a hundred healthy donors and about two dozen ankylosing spondylitis patients. Peripheral blood was sampled, and synovial fluid was additionally collected from ankylosing spondylitis patients. Here is what the overall study found, with its caveats: The disease-linked clones were reported as significantly enriched in matched synovial fluid samples from ankylosing spondylitis patients. The disease-linked clones had a CD8+ phenotype and were found at relatively low frequencies in peripheral blood. Blood from ankylosing spondylitis patients appeared to be characterized by a TCR beta motif composed of 7 to 9 highly homologous amino acid variants. Some TCR beta motif variants had previously been reported in synovial fluid and blood of reactive arthritis patients, which suggested common disease-initiation mechanisms.

Sequenced using an Illumina HiSeq 2500. Quantitative 5'-RACE with molecular barcodes was used to prepare TCR beta libraries. Per the authors' processing: A new computational method based on a probabilistic model of VDJ rearrangement was used to identify disease-linked TCR variants. In TCRdb, the public reads were trimmed at Q25 with fastp and aligned with MiXCR, with productive beta chains retained. Duplicate CDR3 protein sequences are folded into a single record with the most common DNA and genes. The V and J calls follow TCRdb's processing rather than the paper's. The sample records over 150,000 distinct CDR3 sequences, 15% to 20% of which are singletons. 3.5% to 5% of the sample lies in the top ten. From the cysteine up to the phenylalanine, the CDR3 has a length of 15 residues. Only CDR3 DNA remains: 45 bases, in frame from the first base. V ends up 0 bases short and J 5 bases short, with an unmatched junction base count of 3. CDR1 is given as SGDLS and CDR2 as YYNGEE, both from the germline V gene.

What was sequenced was blood, either unsorted or a sorted T cell fraction (not recorded which). The TCR originated in a male donor aged 10 to 35 with ankylosing spondylitis or in good health (not recorded which). Donor details come from another sample of the same person, matched by shared clones. This sequence uses TRBV9 and TRBJ2-1, with TRBD2 matching 9 junction bases. The DNA sequence is as follows: TGTGCCAGCAGCGTAGTTCCTAGCGGGAACAATGAGCAGTTCTTC. Translated, this gives CASSVVPSGNNEQFF.